This TCR beta chain was captured in a study of cytomegalovirus exposure and HLA in healthy donors. The CDR3 contains 17 residues. After removal of 2 bases from V and 7 bases from J, the junction contained 12 bases not matched to a gene. Germline CDR1 SGHVT, CDR2 SQSDAQ. About this clone: Antigen unknown.

Regarding the study as a whole: A later analysis showed that HLA-associated TCR beta chains had undergone more clonal expansion than equally common others. The study listed some 160 cytomegalovirus-associated TCR beta chains. The classifier reportedly diagnosed cytomegalovirus status with high sensitivity and specificity.

The PCR contained 60 Vbeta and 13 Jbeta primers. As processed by the authors: An analysis performed later counted roughly 80 million unique TCR beta chains (approximately 10 million of them shared). The protocol was immunoSEQ multiplex PCR, while the TCRdb copy is restricted to in-frame clones and leaves out a portion. V, J and clone size reflect that table, while D and trimming were determined from the DNA. The sample shows around 71,000 clones, under 80% of them seen only once. The sequence was collected from a male donor in good health and CMV-seropositive. The material sequenced was PBMCs. The chain links TRBV7-4 to TRBJ2-7; 12 positions match TRBD1. The CDR3 coding sequence is TGTGCCAGCAGCTTATGCAAGCGGGACAGGGGGCCCGGGGAGCAGTACTTC. This codes for CASSLCKRDRGPGEQYF.